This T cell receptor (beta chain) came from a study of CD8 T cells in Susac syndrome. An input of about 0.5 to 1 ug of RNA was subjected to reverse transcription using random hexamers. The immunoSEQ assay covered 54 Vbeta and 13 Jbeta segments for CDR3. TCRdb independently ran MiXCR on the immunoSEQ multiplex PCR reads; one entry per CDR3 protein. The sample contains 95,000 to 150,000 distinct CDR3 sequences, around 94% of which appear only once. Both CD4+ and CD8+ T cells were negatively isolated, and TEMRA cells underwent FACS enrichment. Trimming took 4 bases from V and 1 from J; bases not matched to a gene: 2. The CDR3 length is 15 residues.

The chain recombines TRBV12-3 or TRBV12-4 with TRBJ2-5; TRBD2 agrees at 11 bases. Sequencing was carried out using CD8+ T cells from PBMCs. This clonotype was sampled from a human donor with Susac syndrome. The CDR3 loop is CASSSGTSGQETQYF. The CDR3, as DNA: TGTGCCAGCAGTTCCGGGACTAGCGGCCAAGAGACCCAGTACTTC.